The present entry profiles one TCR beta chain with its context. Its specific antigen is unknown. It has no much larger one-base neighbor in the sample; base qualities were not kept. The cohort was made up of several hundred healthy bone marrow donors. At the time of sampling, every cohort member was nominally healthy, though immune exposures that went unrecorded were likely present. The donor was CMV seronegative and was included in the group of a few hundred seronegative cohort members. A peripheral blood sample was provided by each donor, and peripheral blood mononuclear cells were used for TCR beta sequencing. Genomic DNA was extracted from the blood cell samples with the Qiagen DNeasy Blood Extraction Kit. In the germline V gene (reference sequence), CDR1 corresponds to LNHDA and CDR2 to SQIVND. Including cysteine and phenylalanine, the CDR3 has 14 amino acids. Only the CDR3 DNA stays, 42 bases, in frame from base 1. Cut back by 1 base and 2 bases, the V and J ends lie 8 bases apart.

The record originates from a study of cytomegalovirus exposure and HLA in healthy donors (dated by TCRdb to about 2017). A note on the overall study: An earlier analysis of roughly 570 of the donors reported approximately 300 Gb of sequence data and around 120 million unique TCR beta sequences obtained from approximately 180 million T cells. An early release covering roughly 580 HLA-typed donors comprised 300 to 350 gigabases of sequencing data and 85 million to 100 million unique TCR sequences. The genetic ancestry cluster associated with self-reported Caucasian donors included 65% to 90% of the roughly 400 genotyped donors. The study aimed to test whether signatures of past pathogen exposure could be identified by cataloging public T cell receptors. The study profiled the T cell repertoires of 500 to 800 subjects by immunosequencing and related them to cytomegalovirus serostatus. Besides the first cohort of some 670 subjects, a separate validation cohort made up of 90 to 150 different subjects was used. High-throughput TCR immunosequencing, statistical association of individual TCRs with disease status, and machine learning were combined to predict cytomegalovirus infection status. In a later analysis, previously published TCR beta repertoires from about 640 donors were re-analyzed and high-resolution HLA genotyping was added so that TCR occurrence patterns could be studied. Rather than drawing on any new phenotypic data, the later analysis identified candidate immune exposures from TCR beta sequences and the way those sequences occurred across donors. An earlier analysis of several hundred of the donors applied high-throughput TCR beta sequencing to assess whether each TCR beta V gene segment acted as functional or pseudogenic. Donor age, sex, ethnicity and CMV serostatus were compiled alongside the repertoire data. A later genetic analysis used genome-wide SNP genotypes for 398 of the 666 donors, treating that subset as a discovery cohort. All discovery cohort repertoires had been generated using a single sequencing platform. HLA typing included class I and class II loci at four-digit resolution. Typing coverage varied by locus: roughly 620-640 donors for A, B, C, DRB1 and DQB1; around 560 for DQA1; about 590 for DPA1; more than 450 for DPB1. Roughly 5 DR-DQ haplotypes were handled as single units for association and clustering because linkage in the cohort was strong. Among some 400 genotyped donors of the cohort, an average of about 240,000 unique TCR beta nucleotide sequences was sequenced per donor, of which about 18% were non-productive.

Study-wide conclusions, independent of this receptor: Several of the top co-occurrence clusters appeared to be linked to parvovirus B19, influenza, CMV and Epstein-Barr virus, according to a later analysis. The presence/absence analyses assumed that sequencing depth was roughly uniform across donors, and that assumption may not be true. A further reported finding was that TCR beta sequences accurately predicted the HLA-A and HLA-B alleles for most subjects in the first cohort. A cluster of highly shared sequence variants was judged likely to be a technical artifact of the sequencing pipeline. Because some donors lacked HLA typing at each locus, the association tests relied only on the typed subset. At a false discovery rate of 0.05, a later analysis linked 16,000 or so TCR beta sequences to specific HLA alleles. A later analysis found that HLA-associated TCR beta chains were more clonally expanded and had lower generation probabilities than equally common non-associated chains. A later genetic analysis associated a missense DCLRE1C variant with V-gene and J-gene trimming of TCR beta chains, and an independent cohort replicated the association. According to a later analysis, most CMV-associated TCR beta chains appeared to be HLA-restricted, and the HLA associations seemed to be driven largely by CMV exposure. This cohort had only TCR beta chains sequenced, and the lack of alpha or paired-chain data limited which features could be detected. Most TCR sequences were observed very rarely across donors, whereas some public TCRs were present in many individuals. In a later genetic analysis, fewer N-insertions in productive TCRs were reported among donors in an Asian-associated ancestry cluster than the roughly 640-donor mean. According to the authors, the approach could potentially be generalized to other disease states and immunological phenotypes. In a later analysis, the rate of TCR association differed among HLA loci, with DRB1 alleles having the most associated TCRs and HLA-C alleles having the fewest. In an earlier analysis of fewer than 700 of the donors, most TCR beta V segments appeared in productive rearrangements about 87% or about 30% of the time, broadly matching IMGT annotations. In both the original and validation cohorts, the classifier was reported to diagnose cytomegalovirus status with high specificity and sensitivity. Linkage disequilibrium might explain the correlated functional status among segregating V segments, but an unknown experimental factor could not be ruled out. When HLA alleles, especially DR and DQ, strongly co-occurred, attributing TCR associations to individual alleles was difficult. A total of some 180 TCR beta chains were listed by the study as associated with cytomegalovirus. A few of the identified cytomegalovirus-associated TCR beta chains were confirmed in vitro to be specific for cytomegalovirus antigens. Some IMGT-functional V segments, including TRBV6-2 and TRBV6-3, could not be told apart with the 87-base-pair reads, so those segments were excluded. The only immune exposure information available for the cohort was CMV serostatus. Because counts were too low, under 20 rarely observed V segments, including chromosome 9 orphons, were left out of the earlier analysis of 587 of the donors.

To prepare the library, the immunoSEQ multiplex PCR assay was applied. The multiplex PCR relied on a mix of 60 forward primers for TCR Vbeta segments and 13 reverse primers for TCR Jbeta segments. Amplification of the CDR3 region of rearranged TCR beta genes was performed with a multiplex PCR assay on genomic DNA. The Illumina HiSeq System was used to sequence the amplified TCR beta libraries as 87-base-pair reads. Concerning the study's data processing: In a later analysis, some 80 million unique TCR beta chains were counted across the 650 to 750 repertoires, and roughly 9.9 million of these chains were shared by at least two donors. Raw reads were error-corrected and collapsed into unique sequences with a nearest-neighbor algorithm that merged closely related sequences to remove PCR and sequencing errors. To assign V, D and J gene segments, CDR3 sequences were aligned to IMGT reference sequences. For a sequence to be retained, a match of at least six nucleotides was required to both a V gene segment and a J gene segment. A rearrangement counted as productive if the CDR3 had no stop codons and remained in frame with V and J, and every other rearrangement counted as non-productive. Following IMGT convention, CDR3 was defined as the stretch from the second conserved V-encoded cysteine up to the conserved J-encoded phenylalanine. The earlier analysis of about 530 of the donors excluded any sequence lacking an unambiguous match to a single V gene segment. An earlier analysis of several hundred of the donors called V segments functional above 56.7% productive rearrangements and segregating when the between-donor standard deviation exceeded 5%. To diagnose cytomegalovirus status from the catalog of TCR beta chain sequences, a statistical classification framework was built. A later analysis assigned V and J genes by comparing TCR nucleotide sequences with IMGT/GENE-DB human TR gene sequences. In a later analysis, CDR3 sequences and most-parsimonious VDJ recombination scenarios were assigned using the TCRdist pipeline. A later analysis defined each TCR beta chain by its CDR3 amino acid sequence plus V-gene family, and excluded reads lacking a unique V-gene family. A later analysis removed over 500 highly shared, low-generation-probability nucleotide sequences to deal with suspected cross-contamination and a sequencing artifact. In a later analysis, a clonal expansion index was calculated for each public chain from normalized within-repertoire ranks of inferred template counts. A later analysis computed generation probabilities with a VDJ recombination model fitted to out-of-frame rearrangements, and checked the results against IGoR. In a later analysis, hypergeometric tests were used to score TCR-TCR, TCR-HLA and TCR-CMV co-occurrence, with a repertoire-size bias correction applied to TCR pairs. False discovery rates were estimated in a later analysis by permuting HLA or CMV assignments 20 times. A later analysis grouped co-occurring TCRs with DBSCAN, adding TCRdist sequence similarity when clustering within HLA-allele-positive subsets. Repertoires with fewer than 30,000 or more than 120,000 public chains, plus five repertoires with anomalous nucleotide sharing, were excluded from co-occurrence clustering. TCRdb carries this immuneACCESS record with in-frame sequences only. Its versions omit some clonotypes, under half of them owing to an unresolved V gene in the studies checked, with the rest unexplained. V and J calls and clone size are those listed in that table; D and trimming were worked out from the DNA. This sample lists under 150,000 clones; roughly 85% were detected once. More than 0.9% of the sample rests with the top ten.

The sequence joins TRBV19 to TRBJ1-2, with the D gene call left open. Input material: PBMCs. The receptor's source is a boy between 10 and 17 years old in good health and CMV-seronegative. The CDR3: CASSIGGGNYGYTF. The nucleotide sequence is TGTGCCAGTAGTATAGGAGGAGGGAACTATGGCTACACCTTC.